This T cell receptor (beta chain) was retrieved from a study of blood T cell repertoires in COVID-19. Study-level information: Samples representing acute and convalescent COVID-19 were sourced from the United States, Italy and Spain.

Germline V gene lookup returns CDR1 SGHDN and CDR2 FVKESK. The CDR3 totals 15 residues. Trimming removed 0 bases from V and 1 base from J, with 8 bases in between. Original data processing: Estimation of nucleated cell counts was performed using reference gene primer amplification. Libraries were prepared by immunoSEQ multiplex PCR; TCRdb keeps only in-frame clonotypes and omits some of them. The DNA gave D and trimming, while V, J and clone size come from that table. This table holds about 320,000 clones, roughly 90% found once. Clinical history as reported by participants underpinned cohort assignment. Two negative PCRs, clearance, or symptom resolution characterized the recovered Cohort 3 donors.

The V call is TRBV14, the J call TRBJ2-3, with D perhaps matching TRBD2 (5 bases). The sample taken for sequencing was PBMCs or T cells enriched from blood (not recorded which). The clonotype was recovered from a man aged 60 to 69 who had recovered from COVID-19. The CDR3 region is CASSQDPAGTDTQYF. CDR3 DNA: TGTGCCAGCAGCCAAGATCCAGCGGGCACAGATACGCAGTATTTT.